There are a few counts of the clone carrying this TCR beta chain. This entry belongs to a study of blood T cell repertoires in COVID-19. Overall study: The origin of the acute and convalescent COVID-19 samples was the United States, Italy and Spain.

The repertoire was sequenced with immunoSEQ multiplex PCR; TCRdb's copy has only in-frame clones and lacks some. The data contain about 310,000 clones, around 86% of them singletons. This CDR3 comprises 15 residues. Germline loops: CDR1 MDHEN, CDR2 SYDVKM. The V and J ends lost 5 bases and 5 bases, in that order; junction bases with no gene match: 7. The rearrangement uses TRBV28 and TRBJ1-4; TRBD1 agrees at 8 bases. Material: peripheral blood. This TCR was recovered from a man between 45 and 60 years old with active or convalescent COVID-19. CDR3: CASSKTTGANEKLFF. In DNA, the CDR3 is TGTGCCAGCAGTAAAACGACAGGGGCGAATGAAAAACTGTTTTTT. The full variable domain, in which reference TRBV28 and TRBJ1-4 provide the parts outside the CDR3, is DVKVTQSSRYLVKRTGEKVFLECVQDMDHENMFWYRQDPGLGLRLIYFSYDVKMKEKGDIPEGYSVSREKKERFSLILESASTNQTSMYLCASSKTTGANEKLFFGSGTQLSVL.